Reported below is one T cell receptor (beta chain). The record originates from a study of Ad26.COV2.S vaccination and SARS-CoV-2 variants. Libraries were prepared by immunoSEQ multiplex PCR; TCRdb keeps only in-frame clonotypes and omits some of them. The profile shows some 330,000 clones, around 90% of them singletons. Treatment given: approximately 18 received Ad26.COV2.S at low or high dose, single or two shots; about 5 received placebo; per-sample allocation not given. Day 63 after the first injection of vaccine or placebo was the sampling time. This CDR3 contains 14 residues. Trimming removed 5 bases from V and 5 bases from J, with 14 bases in between. CDR1 LGHDT and CDR2 YNNKEL come from the germline V gene (reference sequence).

J is TRBJ2-3 and V is TRBV3-1 (or the pseudogene TRBV3-2); D may be TRBD2 (5 bases). The sequence was collected from a person between 18 and 65 years old who received the Ad26.COV2.S COVID-19 vaccine or a placebo. Sequencing was performed on peripheral blood, taken in a trial of Ad26.COV2.S vaccine versus placebo. CDR3 DNA sequence: TGTGCCAGCAGCTCCCGGGGTAGGGAAGATACGCAGTATTTT. This encodes CASSSRGREDTQYF.